The TCR beta chain under discussion was sequenced for a study of blood T cells in healthy people across ages (dated by TCRdb to the mid-2010s). Turning to the overall study: In model experiments, roughly one uniquely barcoded TCR beta cDNA molecule per two T cells was captured by template switching. Age-related changes in TCR beta repertoire diversity were measured in the study by deep sequencing normalized with unique cDNA molecular identifiers. Four age groups were formed from the donors: young (average 16 years), middle-aged (around 40), aged (62) and long-lived (more than 75). Donors of different ages were randomly distributed across sequencing lanes to avoid experimental bias. For two donors (one aged 18 to 29 and one aged 80 or older), the study analyzed two additional independent replicas of 1 million unique cDNA reads from the same blood draw. General study outcomes and caveats: Compared with the aged group, the long-lived group had more naive CD4+ T cells, fewer expanded clones and increased TCR diversity, suggesting age selection. Donor CMV infection status was unknown, potentially confounding age-related changes in expanded clonotypes. As age increased, observed TCR beta diversity per million T cells dropped in a roughly linear way, and a significant reduction was already evident by age 40. Conclusive comparison of naive and antigen-experienced compartments was prevented by the profiling of bulk unsorted PBMCs. The percentage of naive T cells measured by flow cytometry correlated strongly with observed TCR beta diversity. Estimates of total diversity from one million sequenced T cells were regarded as lower bounds and underestimates.

The CDR3, cysteine through phenylalanine, is 14 amino acids long. The DNA shown is the 42-base CDR3, in frame from base 1. V and J are truncated by 6 bases and 9 bases respectively, leaving an intervening sequence of 18 bases. Looking up the germline V gene (reference sequence) yields CDR1 DFQATT and CDR2 SNEGSKA. The donors were about 40 Caucasian individuals from Russia, aged roughly 6 to 90 years, who were systemically healthy. Ten milliliters of peripheral blood were collected from each donor into EDTA-treated Vacutainer tubes. Ficoll-Paque density-gradient centrifugation was used to isolate PBMCs, with at least 6 million obtained per sample. Trizol reagent was used to extract total RNA from the PBMCs, yielding at least 5 micrograms per sample. For every donor, flow cytometry on a PBMC aliquot measured the percentage of naive CD45RAhigh/CD27high T cells. Note on this clonotype: Its antigen specificity is not known. It has no much larger one-base neighbor in the sample; base qualities were not kept.

Library generation was performed with 5' RACE. Sequencing was carried out with an Illumina HiSeq 2500. The second PCR ran for about 7 to 11 cycles and used a J-beta primer mix along with a sample-barcoded 5' primer. Each TCR beta cDNA molecule received a unique molecular identifier from a template-switch 5' adaptor carrying 12 random nucleotides. Each sample yielded at least 3 million CDR3-containing paired-end reads. The Mint cDNA synthesis kit, primed by a TRBC-specific oligonucleotide, was used to synthesize first-strand cDNA from all RNA. All cDNA was treated with uracil-DNA glycosylase and then went through a first 18-cycle PCR with the universal primers M1SS and BC2_uni_R. Processing in the source paper ran as follows. For normalization, 1 million high-quality reads were randomly selected from each sample, with every read carrying a distinct molecular identifier. Instead of being binned into consensus sequences, reads with shared molecular identifiers were discarded. MiTCR, run with a Q25 quality threshold and the strictest error-elimination algorithm, handled CDR3 identification, clonotype clustering and error correction. A nonparametric unseen species model with Euler transformation was used to estimate a lower bound on total TCR beta diversity. TCRdb reworked the public reads: Q25 trimming with fastp, MiXCR clone assembly, productive beta chains retained. Each entry merges the rows of one CDR3 protein and shows their most common DNA and genes. The V and J calls follow TCRdb's processing rather than the paper's. The sample table shows some 1.4 million distinct CDR3 sequences, and 40% to 50% are seen once. The top ten hold under 8% of the sample.

This sequence originates from a woman under 30 in good health. The material sequenced was blood. The chain is encoded by TRBV20-1 joined to TRBJ1-6; the D region possibly corresponds to TRBD1 (6 bases align). The sequenced DNA is TGCAGTGCCACTACGGGGGGGCAGGGTTCACCCCTCCACTTT. It specifies CSATTGGQGSPLHF.